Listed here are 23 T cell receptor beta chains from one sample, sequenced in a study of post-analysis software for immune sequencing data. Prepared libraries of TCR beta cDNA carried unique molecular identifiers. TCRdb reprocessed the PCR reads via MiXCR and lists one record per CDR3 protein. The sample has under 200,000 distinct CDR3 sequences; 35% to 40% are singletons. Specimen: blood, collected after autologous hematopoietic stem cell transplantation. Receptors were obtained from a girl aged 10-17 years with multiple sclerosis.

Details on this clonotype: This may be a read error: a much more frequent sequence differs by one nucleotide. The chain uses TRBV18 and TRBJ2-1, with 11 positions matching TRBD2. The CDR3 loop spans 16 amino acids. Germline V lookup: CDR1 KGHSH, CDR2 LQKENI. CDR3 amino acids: CASSSTTSGSLNGQFF. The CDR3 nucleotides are TGTGCCAGCTCATCTACTACTAGCGGGAGTTTGAATGGGCAGTTCTTC.

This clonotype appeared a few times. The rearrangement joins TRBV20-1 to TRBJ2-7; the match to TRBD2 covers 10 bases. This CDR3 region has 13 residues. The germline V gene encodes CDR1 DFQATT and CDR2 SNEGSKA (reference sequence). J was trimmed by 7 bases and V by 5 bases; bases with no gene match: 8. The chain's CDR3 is CSAPVLAGEEQYF. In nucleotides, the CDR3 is TGCAGTGCTCCGGTGCTAGCGGGAGAAGAGCAGTACTTC.

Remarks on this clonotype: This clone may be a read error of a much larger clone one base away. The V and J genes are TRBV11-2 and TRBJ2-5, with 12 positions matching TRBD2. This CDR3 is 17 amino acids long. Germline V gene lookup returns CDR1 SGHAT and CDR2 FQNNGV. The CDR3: CASSLDRLAGVEEIQYF. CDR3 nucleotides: TGTGCCAGCAGCTTGGACCGACTAGCGGGAGTAGAAGAGATCCAGTACTTC.

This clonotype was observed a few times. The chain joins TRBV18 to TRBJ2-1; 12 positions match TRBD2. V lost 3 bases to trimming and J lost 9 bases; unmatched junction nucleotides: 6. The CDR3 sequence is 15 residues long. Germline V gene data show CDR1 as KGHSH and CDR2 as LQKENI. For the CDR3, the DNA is TGTGCCAGCTCACCCCGGACTAGCGGGATGGGTGAGCAGTTCTTC. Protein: CASSPRTSGMGEQFF. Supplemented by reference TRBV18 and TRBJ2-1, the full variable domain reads NAGVMQNPRHLVRRRGQEARLRCSPMKGHSHVYWYRQLPEEGLKFMVYLQKENIIDESGMPKERFSAEFPKEGPSILRIQQVVRGDSAAYFCASSPRTSGMGEQFFGPGTRLTVL.

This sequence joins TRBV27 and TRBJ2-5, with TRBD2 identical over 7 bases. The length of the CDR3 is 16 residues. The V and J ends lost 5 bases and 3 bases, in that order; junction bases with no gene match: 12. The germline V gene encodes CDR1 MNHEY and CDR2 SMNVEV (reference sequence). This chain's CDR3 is CASSPTVRDYKETQYF. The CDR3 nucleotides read TGTGCCAGCAGTCCAACCGTTCGGGACTATAAAGAGACCCAGTACTTC.

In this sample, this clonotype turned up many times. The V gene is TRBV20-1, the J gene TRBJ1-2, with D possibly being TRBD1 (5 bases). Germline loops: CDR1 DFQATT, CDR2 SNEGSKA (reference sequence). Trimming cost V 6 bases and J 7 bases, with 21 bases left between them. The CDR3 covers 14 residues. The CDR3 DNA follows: TGCAGTGCAGCCGCGGGACGCCCCCTTGGTGGCTACACCTTC. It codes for CSAAAGRPLGGYTF.

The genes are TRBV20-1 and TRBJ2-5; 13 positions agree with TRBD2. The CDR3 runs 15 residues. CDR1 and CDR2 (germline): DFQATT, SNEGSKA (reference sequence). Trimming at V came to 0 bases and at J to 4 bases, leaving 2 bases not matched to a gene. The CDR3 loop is CSARDRTSGRETQYF. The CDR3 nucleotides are TGCAGTGCTAGAGATCGGACTAGCGGGAGAGAGACCCAGTACTTC.

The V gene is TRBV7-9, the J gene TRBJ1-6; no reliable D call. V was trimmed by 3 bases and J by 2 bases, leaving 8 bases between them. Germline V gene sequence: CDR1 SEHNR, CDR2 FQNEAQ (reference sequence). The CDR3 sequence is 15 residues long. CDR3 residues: CASSFLSAYNSPLHF. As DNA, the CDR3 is TGTGCCAGCAGCTTCTTGAGTGCCTATAATTCACCCCTCCACTTT.

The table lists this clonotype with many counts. CDR3 in DNA: TGCAGTGCTAGCGGGCAGGGGTGGGGCACAGATACGCAGTATTTT. This translates into CSASGQGWGTDTQYF. This sequence joins TRBV20-1 and TRBJ2-3; D is perhaps TRBD1 (6 bases). CDR1 DFQATT and CDR2 SNEGSKA come from the germline V gene (reference sequence). The CDR3 totals 15 residues. The V and J ends lost 3 bases and 1 base respectively, with 14 bases between them.

The CDR3 is CASSLVGLDTQYF. For the CDR3, the DNA is TGTGCCAGCAGCTTAGTGGGGTTAGATACGCAGTATTTT. The chain recombines TRBV7-3 with TRBJ2-3; no clear D gene. The germline V gene has CDR1 SGHTA and CDR2 FQGTGA. V lost 2 bases and J lost 5, with 8 bases in between. This CDR3 is built from 13 residues.

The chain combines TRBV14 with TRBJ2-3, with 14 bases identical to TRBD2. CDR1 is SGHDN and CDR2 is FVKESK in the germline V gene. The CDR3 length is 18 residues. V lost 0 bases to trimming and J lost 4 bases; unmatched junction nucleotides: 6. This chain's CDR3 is CASSQDWTSGRTPDTQYF. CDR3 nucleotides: TGTGCCAGCAGCCAAGATTGGACTAGCGGGAGGACCCCAGATACGCAGTATTTT.

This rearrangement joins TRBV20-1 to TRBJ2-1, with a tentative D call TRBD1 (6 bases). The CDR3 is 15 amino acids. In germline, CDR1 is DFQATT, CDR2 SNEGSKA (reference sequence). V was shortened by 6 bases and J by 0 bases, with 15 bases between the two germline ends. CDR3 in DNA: TGCAGTGCCAACAGGGTGAGGGGCTCCTACAATGAGCAGTTCTTC. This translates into CSANRVRGSYNEQFF.

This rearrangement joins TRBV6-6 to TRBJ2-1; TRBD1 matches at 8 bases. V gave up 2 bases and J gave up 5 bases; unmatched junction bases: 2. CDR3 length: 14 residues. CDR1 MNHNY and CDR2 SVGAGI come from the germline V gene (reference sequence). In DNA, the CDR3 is TGTGCCAGCAGTTACGGGACAGGCAACAATGAGCAGTTCTTC. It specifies CASSYGTGNNEQFF.

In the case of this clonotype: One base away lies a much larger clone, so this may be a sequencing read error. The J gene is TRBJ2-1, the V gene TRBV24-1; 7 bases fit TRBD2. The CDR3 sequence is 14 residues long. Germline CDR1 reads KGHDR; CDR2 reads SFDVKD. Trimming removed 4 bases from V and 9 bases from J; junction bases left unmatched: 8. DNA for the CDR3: TGTGCCACCAGTGAGCTGACTAGCAGCGGTGAGCAGTTCTTC. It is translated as CATSELTSSGEQFF.

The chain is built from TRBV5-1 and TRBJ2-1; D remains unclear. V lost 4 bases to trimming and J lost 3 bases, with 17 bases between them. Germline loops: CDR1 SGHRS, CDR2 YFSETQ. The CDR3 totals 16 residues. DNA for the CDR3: TGCGCCAGCAGCATATCTTTATCCGGCAGCTACAATGAGCAGTTCTTC. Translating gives CASSISLSGSYNEQFF. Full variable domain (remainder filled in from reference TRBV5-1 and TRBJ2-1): KAGVTQTPRYLIKTRGQQVTLSCSPISGHRSVSWYQQTPGQGLQFLFEYFSETQRNKGNFPGRFSGRQFSNSRSEMNVSTLELGDSALYLCASSISLSGSYNEQFFGPGTRLTVL.

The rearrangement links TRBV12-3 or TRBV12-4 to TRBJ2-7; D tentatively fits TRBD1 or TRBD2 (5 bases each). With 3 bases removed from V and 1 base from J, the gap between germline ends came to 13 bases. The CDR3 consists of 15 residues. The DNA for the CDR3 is TGTGCCAGCAGTTTGGCCGGGACGGCATCCTACGAGCAGTACTTC. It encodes CASSLAGTASYEQYF.

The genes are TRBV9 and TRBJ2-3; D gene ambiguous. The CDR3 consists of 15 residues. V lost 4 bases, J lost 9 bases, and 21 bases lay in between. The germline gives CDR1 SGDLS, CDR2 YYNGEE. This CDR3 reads CASSLHPGWGETQYF. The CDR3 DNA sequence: TGTGCCAGCAGCCTGCACCCAGGATGGGGTGAGACGCAGTATTTT.

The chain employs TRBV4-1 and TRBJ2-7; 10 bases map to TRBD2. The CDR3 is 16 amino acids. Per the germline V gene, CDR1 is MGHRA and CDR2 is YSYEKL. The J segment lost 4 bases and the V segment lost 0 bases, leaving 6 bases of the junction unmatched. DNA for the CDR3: TGCGCCAGCAGCCAAGATGCACTAGCGGGACGGTACGAGCAGTACTTC. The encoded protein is CASSQDALAGRYEQYF.

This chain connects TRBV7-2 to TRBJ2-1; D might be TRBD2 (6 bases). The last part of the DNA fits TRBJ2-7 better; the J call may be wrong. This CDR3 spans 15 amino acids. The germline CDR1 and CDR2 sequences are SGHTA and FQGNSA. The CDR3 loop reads CASSLERRGYNEQYF. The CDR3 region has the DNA TGTGCCAGCAGCTTAGAAAGACGGGGGTACAATGAGCAGTACTTC.

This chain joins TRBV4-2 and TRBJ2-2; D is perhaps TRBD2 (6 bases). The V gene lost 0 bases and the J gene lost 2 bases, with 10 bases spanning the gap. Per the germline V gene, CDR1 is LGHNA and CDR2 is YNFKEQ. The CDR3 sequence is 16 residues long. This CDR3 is CASSQDMGTNTGELFF. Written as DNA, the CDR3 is TGTGCCAGCAGCCAAGATATGGGGACTAACACCGGGGAGCTGTTTTTT.

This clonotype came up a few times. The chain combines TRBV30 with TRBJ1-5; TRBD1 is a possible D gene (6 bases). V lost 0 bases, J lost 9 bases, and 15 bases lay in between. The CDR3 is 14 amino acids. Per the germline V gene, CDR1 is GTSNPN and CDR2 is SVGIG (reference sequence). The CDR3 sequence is CAWSVGATGRPQHF. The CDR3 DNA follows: TGTGCCTGGAGTGTGGGGGCGACGGGGAGGCCCCAGCATTTT.

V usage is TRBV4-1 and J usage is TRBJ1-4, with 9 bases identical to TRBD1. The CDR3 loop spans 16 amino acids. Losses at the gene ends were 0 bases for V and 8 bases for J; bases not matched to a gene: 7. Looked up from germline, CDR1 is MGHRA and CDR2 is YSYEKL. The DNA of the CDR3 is TGCGCCAGCAGCCAAGACCCCGGGACAGGGTCCGAAAAACTGTTTTTT. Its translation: CASSQDPGTGSEKLFF.

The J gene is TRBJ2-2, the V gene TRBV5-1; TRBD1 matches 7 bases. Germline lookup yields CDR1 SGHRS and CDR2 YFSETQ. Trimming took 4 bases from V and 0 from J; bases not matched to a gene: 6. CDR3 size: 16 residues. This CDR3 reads CASSPGQFANTGELFF. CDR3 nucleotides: TGCGCCAGCAGCCCGGGACAGTTCGCGAACACCGGGGAGCTGTTTTTT. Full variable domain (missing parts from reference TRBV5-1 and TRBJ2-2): KAGVTQTPRYLIKTRGQQVTLSCSPISGHRSVSWYQQTPGQGLQFLFEYFSETQRNKGNFPGRFSGRQFSNSRSEMNVSTLELGDSALYLCASSPGQFANTGELFFGEGSRLTVL.